This T cell receptor beta chain was recovered during a study of T-cell reconstitution after alpha-beta-depleted transplantation in children. Study-wide results and caveats: Expanded graft clones, several hundred of them, were reportedly the source of alpha-beta T cells about two months after transplant.

This clonotype was seen a few times. What it binds is unknown. V gave up 3 bases and J gave up 2 bases, with 17 bases separating them. In germline, CDR1 is MDHEN, CDR2 SYDVKM. CDR3 length equals 17 residues. Preparing the TCRbeta library involved the use of unique molecular identifiers. Each CDR3 protein is one row after TCRdb ran MiXCR on the PCR reads. Of a few hundred thousand distinct CDR3 sequences in the sample, roughly a quarter were seen once. The source of this sequence is a boy younger than two with Wiskott-Aldrich syndrome, due to receive a stem cell transplant. The V gene is TRBV28, the J gene TRBJ1-3, with D perhaps TRBD1 (5 bases). The sequenced sample was PBMCs, obtained before TCRalphabeta/CD19-depleted stem cell transplant. The CDR3 region has the DNA TGTGCCAGCAGTTTCTTCCCACCGGGACGGACTGGAAACACCATATATTTT. This encodes CASSFFPPGRTGNTIYF.